These T cell receptor beta chains were read from a single sample in a study of CD8 T cells in ankylosing spondylitis. One entry per CDR3 protein results from TCRdb running MiXCR on the 5' RACE reads. The sample shows 200,000 to 300,000 distinct CDR3 sequences, 8.2% of them seen only once. The specimen was blood, either unsorted or a sorted T cell fraction (not recorded which). The source of these receptors is a female donor with ankylosing spondylitis or in good health (not recorded which). Each CDR3 is given with its conserved first and last residue. Each record gives: D gene, J gene, V gene, clone size, CDR3 length, CDR3 protein, CDR3 DNA. A D gene is named only where the DNA matches it firmly. The size entry is marked missing in some rows and otherwise reads once, few, many or a size class.

D: NA
J: TRBJ2-5
V: TRBV10-3
size: many
length: 15
CDR3: CAISISTESQETQYF
DNA: TGTGCCATCAGCATATCGACAGAAAGTCAAGAGACCCAGTACTTC

D: TRBD1
J: TRBJ2-1
V: TRBV7-2
size: few
length: 16
CDR3: CASSPQTGDRYNEQFF
DNA: TGTGCCAGCAGTCCACAGACAGGGGATAGATACAATGAGCAGTTCTTC

D: TRBD2
J: TRBJ2-1
V: TRBV2
size: NA
length: 14
CDR3: CASAGLAAYNEQFF
DNA: TGTGCCAGCGCGGGACTAGCGGCCTACAATGAGCAGTTCTTC

D: NA
J: TRBJ1-5
V: TRBV20-1
size: NA
length: 14
CDR3: CSATGGHSNQPQHF
DNA: TGCAGTGCTACCGGGGGCCATAGCAATCAGCCCCAGCATTTT

D: TRBD2
J: TRBJ2-2
V: TRBV5-4
size: few
length: 18
CDR3: CASSAPGTSGLDTGELFF
DNA: TGTGCCAGCAGCGCTCCCGGGACTAGCGGGTTGGACACCGGGGAGCTGTTTTTT

D: NA
J: TRBJ1-1
V: TRBV6-1
size: many
length: 13
CDR3: CASSAGGYTEAFF
DNA: TGTGCCAGCAGTGCCGGGGGATACACTGAAGCTTTCTTT

D: TRBD2
J: TRBJ2-1
V: TRBV6-2/TRBV6-3
size: many
length: 15
CDR3: CASSYLAGNYNEQFF
DNA: TGTGCCAGCAGTTACTTAGCGGGAAACTACAATGAGCAGTTCTTC

D: NA
J: TRBJ2-1
V: TRBV5-6
size: many
length: 14
CDR3: CASSSVTLINEQFF
DNA: TGTGCCAGCAGCTCGGTAACACTAATCAATGAGCAGTTCTTC

D: TRBD2
J: TRBJ2-1
V: TRBV6-2/TRBV6-3
size: many
length: 13
CDR3: CASSYGTSDEQFF
DNA: TGTGCCAGCAGTTACGGGACTAGCGATGAGCAGTTCTTC

D: NA
J: TRBJ1-1
V: TRBV30
size: NA
length: 11
CDR3: CAWNQNTEAFF
DNA: TGTGCCTGGAACCAGAACACTGAAGCTTTCTTT

D: TRBD2
J: TRBJ2-2
V: TRBV6-1
size: many
length: 15
CDR3: CASSILAGFTGELFF
DNA: TGTGCCAGCAGTATTCTAGCGGGATTCACCGGGGAGCTGTTTTTT

D: NA
J: TRBJ1-3
V: TRBV29-1
size: many
length: 14
CDR3: CSVVDTNSGNTIYF
DNA: TGCAGCGTTGTAGACACAAACTCTGGAAACACCATATATTTT

D: NA
J: TRBJ1-1
V: TRBV29-1
size: many
length: 11
CDR3: CSALGGPEAFF
DNA: TGCAGCGCTTTGGGGGGTCCTGAAGCTTTCTTT

D: TRBD2
J: TRBJ2-5
V: TRBV7-2
size: few
length: 15
CDR3: CASSLETSGRETQYF
DNA: TGTGCCAGCAGCTTAGAGACTAGCGGGAGAGAGACCCAGTACTTC

D: NA
J: TRBJ1-5
V: TRBV20-1
size: many
length: 14
CDR3: CSALDWQGNQPQHF
DNA: TGCAGTGCCCTGGACTGGCAGGGGAATCAGCCCCAGCATTTT

D: TRBD1
J: TRBJ2-5
V: TRBV6-6
size: many
length: 18
CDR3: CASSHTGTGERGQETQYF
DNA: TGTGCCAGCAGCCACACCGGGACAGGGGAAAGGGGGCAAGAGACCCAGTACTTC

D: TRBD2
J: TRBJ2-7
V: TRBV7-2
size: few
length: 15
CDR3: CASSLVGGEADEQYF
DNA: TGTGCCAGCAGCTTAGTGGGGGGGGAGGCAGACGAGCAGTACTTC

D: TRBD1
J: TRBJ2-7
V: TRBV20-1
size: many
length: 12
CDR3: CSAHRGTYEQYF
DNA: TGCAGTGCCCACAGGGGGACCTACGAGCAGTACTTC

D: NA
J: TRBJ2-5
V: TRBV7-2
size: many
length: 14
CDR3: CASSYPGLQETQYF
DNA: TGTGCCAGCAGCTACCCGGGACTTCAAGAGACCCAGTACTTC

D: NA
J: TRBJ2-7
V: TRBV6-1
size: many
length: 14
CDR3: CASFKPGPSYEQYF
DNA: TGTGCCAGCTTCAAACCGGGGCCGTCCTACGAGCAGTACTTC

D: NA
J: TRBJ1-1
V: TRBV7-9
size: many
length: 15
CDR3: CASSLGPQRGTEAFF
DNA: TGTGCCAGCAGCTTAGGCCCCCAAAGAGGCACTGAAGCTTTCTTT

D: NA
J: TRBJ2-3
V: TRBV5-1
size: many
length: 12
CDR3: CASSRPTDTQYF
DNA: TGCGCCAGCAGCCGACCCACAGATACGCAGTATTTT

D: TRBD2
J: TRBJ2-6
V: TRBV7-8
size: few
length: 20
CDR3: CASSLLGLAGDLSGANVLTF
DNA: TGTGCCAGCAGCTTATTAGGACTAGCGGGAGATCTCTCTGGGGCCAACGTCCTGACTTTC

D: NA
J: TRBJ1-1
V: TRBV29-1
size: many
length: 13
CDR3: CSASFGANTEAFF
DNA: TGCAGCGCCTCCTTCGGGGCGAACACTGAAGCTTTCTTT

D: NA
J: TRBJ2-1
V: TRBV7-7
size: many
length: 15
CDR3: CASSPDRSSYNEQFF
DNA: TGTGCTAGCAGCCCCGACAGAAGCTCCTACAATGAGCAGTTCTTC

D: NA
J: TRBJ2-5
V: TRBV20-1
size: many
length: 14
CDR3: CSARDSIWRETQYF
DNA: TGCAGTGCTAGGGACTCGATCTGGAGAGAGACCCAGTACTTC

D: NA
J: TRBJ2-7
V: TRBV20-1
size: many
length: 11
CDR3: CSASIQNEQYF
DNA: TGCAGTGCTAGTATTCAGAACGAGCAGTACTTC

D: NA
J: TRBJ2-7
V: TRBV9
size: many
length: 13
CDR3: CASSDRGLDEQYF
DNA: TGTGCCAGCAGCGATAGGGGTCTCGACGAGCAGTACTTC

D: NA
J: TRBJ2-3
V: TRBV7-2
size: NA
length: 15
CDR3: CASSLVGGRTDTQNF
DNA: TGTGCCAGCAGCTTGGTCGGAGGGAGGACAGATACGCAGAATTTT

D: TRBD2
J: TRBJ2-2
V: TRBV20-1
size: few
length: 16
CDR3: CSARGSGRGATGELFF
DNA: TGCAGTGCTAGAGGTTCCGGGAGGGGGGCCACCGGGGAGCTGTTTTTT

D: NA
J: TRBJ2-2
V: TRBV30
size: many
length: 16
CDR3: CAWSVPRVGGTGELFF
DNA: TGTGCCTGGAGTGTACCCCGGGTTGGGGGGACCGGGGAGCTGTTTTTT

D: TRBD1
J: TRBJ2-2
V: TRBV2
size: few
length: 15
CDR3: CASTLTGQETGELFF
DNA: TGTGCCAGCACCTTGACAGGGCAGGAAACCGGGGAGCTGTTTTTT

D: TRBD1
J: TRBJ2-1
V: TRBV5-1
size: many
length: 16
CDR3: CASSLGGTGSYNEQFF
DNA: TGCGCCAGCAGCTTGGGAGGGACAGGCTCCTACAATGAGCAGTTCTTC

D: TRBD1
J: TRBJ1-2
V: TRBV7-2
size: many
length: 14
CDR3: CASSQTTGNYGYTF
DNA: TGTGCCAGCAGCCAAACGACAGGGAACTATGGCTACACCTTC

D: TRBD2
J: TRBJ2-3
V: TRBV20-1
size: many
length: 18
CDR3: CSARGGGFLRESTDTQYF
DNA: TGCAGTGCTAGAGGGGGGGGGTTCTTGCGGGAAAGCACAGATACGCAGTATTTT

D: NA
J: TRBJ2-7
V: TRBV7-2
size: few
length: 13
CDR3: CASSPDPNNEQYF
DNA: TGTGCCAGCAGCCCGGACCCCAATAACGAGCAGTACTTC

D: NA
J: TRBJ2-2
V: TRBV4-3
size: many
length: 15
CDR3: CASSQAPQSSRELFF
DNA: TGCGCCAGCAGCCAGGCCCCCCAGTCTTCCCGGGAGCTGTTTTTT

D: NA
J: TRBJ2-1
V: TRBV20-1
size: many
length: 13
CDR3: CSASRDRWVEQFF
DNA: TGCAGTGCTTCCCGGGACCGTTGGGTTGAGCAGTTCTTC

D: TRBD2
J: TRBJ2-3
V: TRBV9
size: NA
length: 17
CDR3: CASTPGGLADLTDTQYF
DNA: TGTGCCAGCACCCCAGGCGGCCTAGCGGACCTCACAGATACGCAGTATTTT

D: NA
J: TRBJ2-7
V: TRBV5-1
size: many
length: 13
CDR3: CASSDYAESEQYF
DNA: TGCGCCAGCAGTGACTACGCGGAAAGCGAGCAGTACTTC

D: NA
J: TRBJ1-5
V: TRBV2
size: NA
length: 13
CDR3: CASNRASNQPQHF
DNA: TGTGCCAGCAACAGGGCCTCCAATCAGCCCCAGCATTTT

D: NA
J: TRBJ2-2
V: TRBV6-2/TRBV6-3
size: many
length: 13
CDR3: CASNIEGTGELFF
DNA: TGTGCCAGCAATATAGAGGGCACCGGGGAGCTGTTTTTT

D: NA
J: TRBJ1-2
V: TRBV12-3/TRBV12-4
size: many
length: 15
CDR3: CASSSWGLEDYGYTF
DNA: TGTGCCAGCAGTTCGTGGGGCTTGGAAGACTATGGCTACACCTTC

D: NA
J: TRBJ2-4
V: TRBV21-1
size: NA
length: 14
CDR3: CASSREAAKNIQYF
DNA: TGTGCCAGCAGCCGGGAGGCAGCCAAAAACATTCAGTACTTC

D: TRBD1
J: TRBJ2-6
V: TRBV5-4
size: many
length: 18
CDR3: CASSLRGQGYSGANVLTF
DNA: TGTGCCAGCAGCTTGCGAGGACAGGGATACTCTGGGGCCAACGTCCTGACTTTC

D: NA
J: TRBJ1-3
V: TRBV11-2
size: many
length: 14
CDR3: CASSLAGLENTIYF
DNA: TGTGCCAGCAGCTTAGCGGGACTGGAAAACACCATATATTTT

D: NA
J: TRBJ1-2
V: TRBV15
size: NA
length: 12
CDR3: CATSRFGGGYTF
DNA: TGTGCCACCAGCAGATTCGGAGGTGGCTACACCTTC

D: TRBD1
J: TRBJ1-4
V: TRBV5-1
size: many
length: 17
CDR3: CASSPRTGGPSRRKLFF
DNA: TGCGCCAGCAGTCCCCGGACAGGGGGCCCCAGTCGGAGAAAACTGTTTTTT

D: NA
J: TRBJ2-7
V: TRBV29-1
size: many
length: 12
CDR3: CSFSEGRHEQYF
DNA: TGCAGCTTTTCGGAGGGGCGGCACGAGCAGTACTTC

D: TRBD2
J: TRBJ2-2
V: TRBV7-3
size: many
length: 20
CDR3: CASSLIGGLAGGANTGELFF
DNA: TGTGCCAGCAGCTTAATAGGAGGACTAGCGGGAGGCGCGAACACCGGGGAGCTGTTTTTT

D: NA
J: TRBJ1-1
V: TRBV20-1
size: many
length: 17
CDR3: CSARVLAGVRMNTEAFF
DNA: TGCAGTGCTAGAGTTTTGGCAGGAGTTCGTATGAACACTGAAGCTTTCTTT

D: TRBD2
J: TRBJ2-1
V: TRBV20-1
size: many
length: 10
CDR3: CSAPGLQQFF
DNA: TGCAGTGCTCCGGGACTACAGCAGTTCTTC

D: TRBD2
J: TRBJ2-1
V: TRBV29-1
size: many
length: 14
CDR3: CSVAPSGTYNEQFF
DNA: TGCAGCGTTGCACCTAGCGGCACCTACAATGAGCAGTTCTTC

D: NA
J: TRBJ2-1
V: TRBV4-3
size: many
length: 14
CDR3: CASSQAVLASEQFF
DNA: TGCGCCAGCAGCCAAGCGGTCCTAGCGTCTGAGCAGTTCTTC

D: NA
J: TRBJ2-7
V: TRBV7-9
size: NA
length: 14
CDR3: CASSYPTGGQGQYF
DNA: TGTGCCAGCAGCTACCCGACAGGAGGGCAAGGGCAGTACTTC

D: TRBD1
J: TRBJ2-3
V: TRBV20-1
size: many
length: 15
CDR3: CSAPAVDRAADTQYF
DNA: TGCAGTGCTCCTGCTGTGGACAGGGCGGCAGATACGCAGTATTTT

D: NA
J: TRBJ1-2
V: TRBV7-9
size: NA
length: 15
CDR3: CASSLLAEGVYGYTF
DNA: TGTGCCAGCAGCTTACTCGCCGAGGGGGTCTATGGCTACACCTTC